The present T cell receptor beta chain was sequenced within a study of cytomegalovirus exposure and HLA in healthy donors. Points from the study as a whole: A few V segments could not be told apart, such as TRBV6-2 and TRBV6-3, and were left out. For most TCR beta V segments, an earlier analysis put the productive rate at about 87% or about 30% of the time. Cytomegalovirus status was reportedly diagnosed by the classifier with high sensitivity and specificity.

Worth noting for this clone: As yet, its antigen is unknown.

All the people who gave samples were healthy bone marrow donors. The study ran its PCR with 60 Vbeta and 13 Jbeta primers. Libraries were prepared by immunoSEQ multiplex PCR; TCRdb keeps only in-frame clonotypes and omits some of them. Here the sample spans under 150,000 clones, 60% to 85% being singletons. Germline CDR1 and CDR2: LNHNV and YYDKDF (reference sequence). The CDR3 has 15 amino acids. Unmatched junction bases numbered 6, after V lost 0 bases and J lost 6 bases. This chain links TRBV15 with TRBJ1-2; 8 bases align to TRBD1. The TCR sequence derives from a female donor in good health and CMV-seropositive. The sequencing input was PBMCs. DNA of the CDR3: TGTGCCACCAGCAGAGATCAGGGGGCTGAAGATGGCTACACCTTC. Translated: CATSRDQGAEDGYTF.